Listed here are 15 T cell receptor beta chains from one sample, sequenced in a study of type 1 and type 2 diabetes patients. The PCR template was genomic DNA. A primer set of 30 forward and 13 reverse primers amplified the CDR3. TCRdb ran MiXCR on the multiplex PCR reads and lists one entry per CDR3 protein. The profile covers about 270,000 distinct CDR3 sequences, with around 47% appearing a single time and 12% to 15% taken by the ten largest. Sequenced: peripheral blood mononuclear cells (PBMCs). The origin of the receptors is a man younger than 30 with type 2 diabetes.

In its sample, this clonotype is medium-sized (0.01 to 0.1%). The rearrangement uses TRBV12-3 or TRBV12-4 and TRBJ1-1; D not certain. This CDR3 has 13 residues. The ends were cut back, 5 bases at V and 3 bases at J, with 10 bases in the middle. CDR3 protein: CASSPGDDTEAFF. CDR3 sequence (DNA): TGTGCCAGCAGTCCCGGAGATGACACTGAAGCTTTCTTT.

The chain combines TRBV5-4 with TRBJ1-2; D remains ambiguous. V dropped 5 bases and J dropped 3 bases, with 14 bases sitting between them. The CDR3 is made up of 14 amino acids. CDR1 is SGHNT, CDR2 YYREEE, per germline (reference sequence). DNA for the CDR3: TGTGCCAGCAGGCAAATCAACAGAGACTATGGCTACACCTTC. Translation gives CASRQINRDYGYTF.

This clonotype was recorded many times. The V call is TRBV10-3, the J call TRBJ2-2; D unclear. The CDR3 runs to 14 residues. Trimming stripped 3 bases from V and 0 bases from J, with 5 bases between. Germline-derived CDR1 and CDR2 are ENHRY and SYGVKD. CDR3 sequence reads: CAISDSANTGELFF. For the CDR3, the DNA is TGTGCCATCAGTGATTCAGCGAACACCGGGGAGCTGTTTTTT.

The chain couples TRBV2 to TRBJ1-4, with a possible D match to TRBD1 (6 bases). CDR1 SNHLY and CDR2 FYNNEI come from the germline V gene. The CDR3 spans 15 residues. V lost 2 bases, J lost 10 bases, and 17 bases lay in between. CDR3 protein: CASSERGGAKGKLFF. CDR3 nucleotides: TGTGCCAGCAGTGAAAGAGGGGGGGCTAAGGGAAAACTGTTTTTT.

A remark on this clonotype: This may come from a read error, since a much larger clone is one base off. V usage is TRBV10-3 and J usage is TRBJ2-1; 7 nucleotides line up with TRBD2. The end of the DNA aligns better with TRBJ2-7, so the J call may be wrong. This CDR3 comprises 16 residues. CDR1 and CDR2 from the germline V gene are ENHRY and SYGVKD. The CDR3 coding sequence is TGTGCCATCAGTGAGTCGATGGCGGGGGAGTACAATGAGCAGTACTTC. Its protein product is CAISESMAGEYNEQYF.

The chain is built from TRBV12-3 or TRBV12-4 and TRBJ1-2; D not certain. Trimming pared 3 bases from V and 3 bases from J, leaving 8 bases between. This CDR3 is built from 13 residues. CDR3 region: CASSFTAYYGYTF. CDR3 DNA: TGTGCCAGCAGTTTTACAGCCTACTATGGCTACACCTTC.

This sequence joins TRBV30 and TRBJ2-5, with 7 bases that match TRBD1. The ends lost 1 base at V and 3 bases at J; junction bases unmatched: 2. CDR3 length: 13 amino acids. The V gene's germline CDR1 is GTSNPN and CDR2 SVGIG (reference sequence). The CDR3 sequence is CAWSGQGKETQYF. DNA of the CDR3: TGTGCCTGGAGTGGACAGGGTAAAGAGACCCAGTACTTC.

Worth noting for this clonotype: Germline and junction disagree at one end, which may indicate a read error. The rearrangement joins TRBV2 to TRBJ1-4; a possible D gene is TRBD1 (5 bases). Germline-derived CDR1 and CDR2 are SNHLY and FYNNEI. This CDR3 is 15 amino acids long. In DNA, the CDR3 is TGTGCCAGCAGTGAGTCGGGGGTTGAACATGAAAAGCTGTTTTTT. Protein sequence: CASSESGVEHEKLFF. The variable domain in full, with the rest retrieved from reference TRBV2 and TRBJ1-4, is EPEVTQTPSHQVTQMGQEVILRCVPISNHLYFYWYRQILGQKVEFLVSFYNNEISEKSEIFDDQFSVERPDGSNFTLKIRSTKLEDSAMYFCASSESGVEHEKLFFGSGTQLSVL.

The chain has TRBV2 and TRBJ2-5; TRBD1 might be the D (6 bases). CDR3 size: 14 residues. Germline V gene data show CDR1 as SNHLY and CDR2 as FYNNEI. The ends were cut back, 5 bases at V and 0 bases at J, with 10 bases in the middle. The CDR3 DNA follows: TGTGCCAGCAGTACGGGACATAACCAAGAGACCCAGTACTTC. Protein: CASSTGHNQETQYF.

This rearrangement joins TRBV12-3 or TRBV12-4 to TRBJ2-2; D is undetermined. The CDR3 is 14 amino acids. Trimming took off 2 bases at V and 3 bases at J, with 7 bases between the two ends. In DNA, the CDR3 is TGTGCCAGCAGTTTACGGTTGGACACCGGGGAGCTGTTTTTT. This translates into CASSLRLDTGELFF.

This chain uses TRBV29-1 with TRBJ2-7; the match to TRBD1 covers 8 bases. V gave up 0 bases and J gave up 5 bases; unmatched junction bases: 6. This CDR3 has 14 residues. From germline, CDR1 is SQVTM and CDR2 ANQGSEA. In DNA form, the CDR3 reads TGCAGCGTTGAAGAAGGCAGGGGGCGCAACGAGCAGTACTTC. Translation gives CSVEEGRGRNEQYF.

This clonotype came up many times. The chain recombines TRBV15 with TRBJ2-5; D perhaps matches TRBD1 (6 bases). From germline, CDR1 is LNHNV and CDR2 YYDKDF (reference sequence). This CDR3 comprises 15 residues. Trimming took 6 bases from V and 5 from J, leaving 19 bases between them. CDR3 in DNA: TGTGCCACCAGAGATACAGGGTTAGAGAGGGAGACCCAGTACTTC. Translating it yields CATRDTGLERETQYF.

The chain recombines TRBV28 with TRBJ2-7; D call uncertain. The V gene lost 5 bases and the J gene lost 0 bases, with 14 bases spanning the gap. This CDR3 spans 15 amino acids. Per germline, CDR1 MDHEN and CDR2 SYDVKM. CDR3 region: CASSPPTSRSYEQYF. CDR3 DNA sequence: TGTGCCAGCAGTCCCCCTACGTCCCGCTCCTACGAGCAGTACTTC.

The chain carries TRBV9 and TRBJ1-4, with D perhaps matching TRBD1 (6 bases). Germline lookup yields CDR1 SGDLS and CDR2 YYNGEE. Trimming removed 4 bases from V and 4 bases from J, with 11 bases in between. This CDR3 has 14 residues. DNA for the CDR3: TGTGCCAGCAGCAGCAGGGGCCTTAATGAAAAACTGTTTTTT. Translating gives CASSSRGLNEKLFF.

The rearrangement links TRBV25-1 to TRBJ2-1; possible D gene TRBD1, 5 bases. Between the trimmed V and J ends, which lost 5 bases and 8 bases, there was a span of 10 bases. Germline V gene lookup returns CDR1 MGHDK and CDR2 SYGVNS. The CDR3 has 12 residues. The CDR3 DNA is TGTGCCAGCAGTAATGTAGGGGATGAGCAGTTCTTC. This codes for CASSNVGDEQFF.